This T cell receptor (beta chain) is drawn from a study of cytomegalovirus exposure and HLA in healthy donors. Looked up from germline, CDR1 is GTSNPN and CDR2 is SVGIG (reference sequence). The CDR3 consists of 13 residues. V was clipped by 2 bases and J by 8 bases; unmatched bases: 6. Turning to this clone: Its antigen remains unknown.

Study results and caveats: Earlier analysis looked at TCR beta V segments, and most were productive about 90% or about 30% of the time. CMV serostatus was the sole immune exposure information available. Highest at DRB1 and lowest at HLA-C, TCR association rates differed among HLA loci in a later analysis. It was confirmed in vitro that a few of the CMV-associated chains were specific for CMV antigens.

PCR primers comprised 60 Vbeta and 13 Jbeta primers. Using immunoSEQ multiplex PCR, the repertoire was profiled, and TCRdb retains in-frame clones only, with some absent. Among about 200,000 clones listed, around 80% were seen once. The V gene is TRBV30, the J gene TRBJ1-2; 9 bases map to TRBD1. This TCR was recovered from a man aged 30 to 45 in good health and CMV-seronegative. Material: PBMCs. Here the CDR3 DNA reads TGTGCCTGGAGTTCGGACAGGGGAGTGGGCTACACCTTC. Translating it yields CAWSSDRGVGYTF.